This T cell receptor (beta chain) was found in a study of blood T cell repertoires in COVID-19. Germline-derived CDR1 and CDR2 are LGHNA and YSLEER. The CDR3 consists of 16 residues. V was cut by 4 bases and J by 0 bases, with 13 bases left in between. In the study's own analysis: Amplification with reference gene primers provided the estimates of nucleated cell counts. Only in-frame clones appear in the TCRdb table, and some are missing; sequencing was by immunoSEQ multiplex PCR. V and J calls plus clone size are reproduced from that table; the DNA served to infer D and trimming. The sample includes under 250,000 clones, about 86% of them seen just once.

The sequenced material came from peripheral blood. The clonotype was recovered from an elderly man with acute or convalescent COVID-19. The chain links TRBV4-3 to TRBJ1-3; the D is unclear. The CDR3 is CASSPVEGNSGNTIYF. The CDR3 coding sequence is TGCGCCAGCAGCCCAGTGGAGGGAAACTCTGGAAACACCATATATTTT.